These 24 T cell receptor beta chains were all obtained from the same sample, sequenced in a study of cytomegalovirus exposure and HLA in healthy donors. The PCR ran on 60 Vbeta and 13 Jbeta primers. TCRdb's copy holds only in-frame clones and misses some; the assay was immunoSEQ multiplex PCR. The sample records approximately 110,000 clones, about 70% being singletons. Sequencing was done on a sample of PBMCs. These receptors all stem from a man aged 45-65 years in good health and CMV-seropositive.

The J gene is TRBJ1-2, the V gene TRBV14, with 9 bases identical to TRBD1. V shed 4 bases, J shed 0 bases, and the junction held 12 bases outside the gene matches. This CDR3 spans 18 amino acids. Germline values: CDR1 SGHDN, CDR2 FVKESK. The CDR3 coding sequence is TGTGCCAGCAGCCCCAAACGGGACAGGGTGCTTACTAACTATGGCTACACCTTC. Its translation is CASSPKRDRVLTNYGYTF.

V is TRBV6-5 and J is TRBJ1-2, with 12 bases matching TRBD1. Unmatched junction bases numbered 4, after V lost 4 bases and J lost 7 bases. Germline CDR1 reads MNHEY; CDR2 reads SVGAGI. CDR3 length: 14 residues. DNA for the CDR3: TGTGCCAGCAGTTTCCGGGACAGGGGGCTTGGCTACACCTTC. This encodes CASSFRDRGLGYTF.

CDR3 loop: CASIDRGRGTEAFF. The CDR3 DNA follows: TGTGCCAGTATTGATCGGGGTAGAGGCACTGAAGCTTTCTTT. The chain uses TRBV19 and TRBJ1-1; D ambiguous. CDR1 is LNHDA, CDR2 SQIVND, per germline (reference sequence). Trimming stripped 7 bases from V and 4 bases from J, with 16 bases between. CDR3 length: 14 amino acids.

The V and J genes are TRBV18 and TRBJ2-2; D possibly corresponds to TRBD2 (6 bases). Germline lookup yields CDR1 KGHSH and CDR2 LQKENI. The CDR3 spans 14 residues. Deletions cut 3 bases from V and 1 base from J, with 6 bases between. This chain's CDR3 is CASSPGLNTGELFF. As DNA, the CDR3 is TGTGCCAGCTCACCGGGACTGAACACCGGGGAGCTGTTTTTT.

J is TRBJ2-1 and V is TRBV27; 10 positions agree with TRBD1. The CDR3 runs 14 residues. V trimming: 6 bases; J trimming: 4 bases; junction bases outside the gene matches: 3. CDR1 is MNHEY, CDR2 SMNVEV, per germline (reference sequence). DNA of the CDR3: TGTGCCAGCAGACCGGGACAGGGGTACAATGAGCAGTTCTTC. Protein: CASRPGQGYNEQFF.

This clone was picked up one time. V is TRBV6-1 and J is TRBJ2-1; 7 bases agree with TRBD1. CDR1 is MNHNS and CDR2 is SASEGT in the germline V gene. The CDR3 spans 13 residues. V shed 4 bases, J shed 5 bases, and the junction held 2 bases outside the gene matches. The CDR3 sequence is CASSVTGNNEQFF. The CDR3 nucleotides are TGTGCCAGCAGTGTGACAGGGAACAATGAGCAGTTCTTC.

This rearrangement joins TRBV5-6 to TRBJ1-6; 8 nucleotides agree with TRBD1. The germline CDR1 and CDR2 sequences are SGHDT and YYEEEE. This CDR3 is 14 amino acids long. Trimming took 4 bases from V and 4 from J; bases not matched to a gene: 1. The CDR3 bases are TGTGCCAGCAGCAACAGGGGGTATAATTCACCCCTCCACTTT. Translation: CASSNRGYNSPLHF. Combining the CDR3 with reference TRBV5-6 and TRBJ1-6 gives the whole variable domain DAGVTQSPTHLIKTRGQQVTLRCSPKSGHDTVSWYQQALGQGPQFIFQYYEEEERQRGNFPDRFSGHQFPNYSSELNVNALLLGDSALYLCASSNRGYNSPLHFGNGTRLTVT.

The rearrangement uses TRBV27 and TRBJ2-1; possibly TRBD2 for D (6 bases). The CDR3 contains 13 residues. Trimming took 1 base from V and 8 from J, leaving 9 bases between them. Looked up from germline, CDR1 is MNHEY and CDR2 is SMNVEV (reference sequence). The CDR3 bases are TGTGCCAGCAGTTTATACAGGAGGGATGAGCAGTTCTTC. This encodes CASSLYRRDEQFF.

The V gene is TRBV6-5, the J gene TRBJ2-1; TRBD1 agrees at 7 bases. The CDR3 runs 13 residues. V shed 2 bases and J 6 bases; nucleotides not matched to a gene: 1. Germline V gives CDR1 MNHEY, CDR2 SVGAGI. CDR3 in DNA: TGTGCCAGCAGTTACCGGGACAGCAATGAGCAGTTCTTC. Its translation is CASSYRDSNEQFF.

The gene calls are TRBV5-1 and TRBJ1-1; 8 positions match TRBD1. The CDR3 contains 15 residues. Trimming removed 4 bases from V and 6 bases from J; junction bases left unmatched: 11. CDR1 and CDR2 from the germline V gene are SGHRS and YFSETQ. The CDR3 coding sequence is TGCGCCAGCAGCACTGGACAGGGAATCCTGCCTGAAGCTTTCTTT. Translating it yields CASSTGQGILPEAFF. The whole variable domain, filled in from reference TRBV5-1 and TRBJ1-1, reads KAGVTQTPRYLIKTRGQQVTLSCSPISGHRSVSWYQQTPGQGLQFLFEYFSETQRNKGNFPGRFSGRQFSNSRSEMNVSTLELGDSALYLCASSTGQGILPEAFFGQGTRLTVV.

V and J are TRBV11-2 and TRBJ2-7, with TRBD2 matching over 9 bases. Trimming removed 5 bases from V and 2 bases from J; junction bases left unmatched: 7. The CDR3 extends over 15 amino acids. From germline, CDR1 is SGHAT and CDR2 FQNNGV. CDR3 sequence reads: CASSLEAGGAYEQYF. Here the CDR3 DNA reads TGTGCCAGCAGCCTGGAAGCGGGAGGCGCCTACGAGCAGTACTTC.

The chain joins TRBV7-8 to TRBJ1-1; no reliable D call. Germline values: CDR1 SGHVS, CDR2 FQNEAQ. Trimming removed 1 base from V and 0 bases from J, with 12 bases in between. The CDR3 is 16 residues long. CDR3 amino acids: CASSLVTGSLNTEAFF. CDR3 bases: TGTGCCAGCAGCTTAGTGACGGGGTCGCTGAACACTGAAGCTTTCTTT.

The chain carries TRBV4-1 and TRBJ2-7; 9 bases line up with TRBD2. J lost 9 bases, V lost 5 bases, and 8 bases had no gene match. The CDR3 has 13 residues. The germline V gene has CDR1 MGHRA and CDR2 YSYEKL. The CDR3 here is CASSKLAGFAQYF. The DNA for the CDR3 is TGCGCCAGCAGCAAGCTAGCGGGGTTCGCGCAGTACTTC.

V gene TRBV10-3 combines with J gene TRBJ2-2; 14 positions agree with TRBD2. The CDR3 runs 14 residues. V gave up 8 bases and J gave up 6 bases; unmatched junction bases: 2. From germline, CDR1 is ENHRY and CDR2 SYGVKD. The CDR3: CAIGGLAGAGELFF. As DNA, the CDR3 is TGTGCCATCGGGGGACTAGCGGGAGCCGGGGAGCTGTTTTTT.

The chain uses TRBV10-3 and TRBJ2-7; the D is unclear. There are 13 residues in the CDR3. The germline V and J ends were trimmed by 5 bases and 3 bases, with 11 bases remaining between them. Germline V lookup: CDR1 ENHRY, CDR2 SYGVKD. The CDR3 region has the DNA TGTGCCATCAGTTCGGGTCTCCTCTACGAGCAGTACTTC. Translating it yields CAISSGLLYEQYF.

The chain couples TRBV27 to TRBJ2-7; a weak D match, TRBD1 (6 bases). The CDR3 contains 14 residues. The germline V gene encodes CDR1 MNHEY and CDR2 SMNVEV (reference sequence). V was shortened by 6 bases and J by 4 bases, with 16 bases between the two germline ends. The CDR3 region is CASRHRAQSYEQYF. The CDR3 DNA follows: TGTGCCAGCAGGCACAGGGCTCAGTCGTACGAGCAGTACTTC.

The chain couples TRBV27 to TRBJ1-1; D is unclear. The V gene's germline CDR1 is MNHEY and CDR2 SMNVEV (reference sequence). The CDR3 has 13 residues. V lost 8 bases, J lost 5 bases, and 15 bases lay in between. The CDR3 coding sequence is TGTGCCAGCGGGAGGGTCCTGGAGACTGAAGCTTTCTTT. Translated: CASGRVLETEAFF.

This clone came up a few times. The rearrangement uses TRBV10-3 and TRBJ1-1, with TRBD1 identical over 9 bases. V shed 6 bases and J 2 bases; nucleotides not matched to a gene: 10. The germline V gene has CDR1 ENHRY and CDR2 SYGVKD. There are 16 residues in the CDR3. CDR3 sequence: CAISPGTGLLNTEAFF. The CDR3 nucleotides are TGTGCCATCAGCCCCGGGACAGGGTTGCTAAACACTGAAGCTTTCTTT.

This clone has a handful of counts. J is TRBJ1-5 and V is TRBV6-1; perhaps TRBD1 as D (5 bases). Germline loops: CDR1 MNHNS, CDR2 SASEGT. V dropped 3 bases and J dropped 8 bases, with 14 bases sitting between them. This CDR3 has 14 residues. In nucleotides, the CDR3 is TGTGCCAGCAGTGACTTCGGGGGGAGAGAGCCCCAGCATTTT. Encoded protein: CASSDFGGREPQHF.

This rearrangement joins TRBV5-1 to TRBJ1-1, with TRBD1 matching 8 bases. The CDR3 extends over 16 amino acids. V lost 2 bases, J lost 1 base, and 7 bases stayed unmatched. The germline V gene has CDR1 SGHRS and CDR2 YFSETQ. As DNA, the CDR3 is TGCGCCAGCAGCTTACGTCCCGGGACAGGGAACACTGAAGCTTTCTTT. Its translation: CASSLRPGTGNTEAFF.

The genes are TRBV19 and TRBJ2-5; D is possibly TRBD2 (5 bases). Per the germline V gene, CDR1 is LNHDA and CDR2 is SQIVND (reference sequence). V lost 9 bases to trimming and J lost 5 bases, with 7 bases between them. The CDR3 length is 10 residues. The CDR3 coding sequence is TGTGCCAGCGGCGGGGAGACCCAGTACTTC. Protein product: CASGGETQYF.

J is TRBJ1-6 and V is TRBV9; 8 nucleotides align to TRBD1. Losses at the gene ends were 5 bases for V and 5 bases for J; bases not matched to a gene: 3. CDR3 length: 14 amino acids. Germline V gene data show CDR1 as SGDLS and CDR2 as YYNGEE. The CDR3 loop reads CASSLGQDNSPLHF. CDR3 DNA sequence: TGTGCCAGCAGTCTGGGACAGGATAATTCACCCCTCCACTTT. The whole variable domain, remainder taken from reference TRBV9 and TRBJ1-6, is DSGVTQTPKHLITATGQRVTLRCSPRSGDLSVYWYQQSLDQGLQFLIQYYNGEERAKGNILERFSAQQFPDLHSELNLSSLELGDSALYFCASSLGQDNSPLHFGNGTRLTVT.

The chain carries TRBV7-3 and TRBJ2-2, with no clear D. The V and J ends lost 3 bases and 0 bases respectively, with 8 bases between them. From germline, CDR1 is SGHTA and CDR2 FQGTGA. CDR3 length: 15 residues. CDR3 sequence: CASSFGQANTGELFF. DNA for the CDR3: TGTGCCAGCAGCTTTGGCCAGGCGAACACCGGGGAGCTGTTTTTT.

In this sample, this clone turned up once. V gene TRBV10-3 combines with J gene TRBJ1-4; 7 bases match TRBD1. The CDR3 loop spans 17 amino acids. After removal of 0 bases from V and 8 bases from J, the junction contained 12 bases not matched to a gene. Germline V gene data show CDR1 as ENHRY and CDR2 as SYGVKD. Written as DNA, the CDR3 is TGTGCCATCAGTGAGTCGACCGTTACCAGGGGGTCGGAAAAACTGTTTTTT. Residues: CAISESTVTRGSEKLFF.